Listed here is a single T cell receptor (beta chain). The antigen is not known. Because the CDR3's place on the DNA is in doubt, the DNA is left out and the CDR3 is given as listed by TCRdb. This sample is part of a study of tumor-infiltrating lymphocytes in primary liver carcinoma. For the study at large: These patients were men and women whose ages were 30 to 69 years. Roughly 3.65 to 7.5 million productive TCRbeta reads came from each sample, comparable across tissue types. Whole-study findings and limits: Samples, which were bulk and unsorted, did not allow CD4+ and CD8+ repertoires to be compared.

Production of TCR beta cDNA used approximately 0.45 ug total RNA together with a constant-region primer. Libraries covering TCR beta were generated through three nested multiplex PCR rounds (using a slightly modified ARM-PCR). With TRBV1-TRBV30 forward primers and a C-beta reverse primer, the first two PCR rounds were run for approximately 10 cycles each. TCRdb reprocessed the multiplex PCR reads via MiXCR and lists one record per CDR3 protein. The sample yields about 330,000 distinct CDR3 sequences, about 61% seen once. Germline DNA was also extracted, with blood RNA taken from unsorted whole blood. Germline-derived CDR1 and CDR2 are SQVTM and ANQGSEA. The CDR3 sequence runs 13 residues, both termini included.

The chain uses TRBV29-1 and TRBJ1-1; the table's TRBD1 call for D was not verified on the DNA. The clonotype was recovered from a man aged 35-49 years with primary liver carcinoma and hepatitis B virus infection. The sequenced sample was peripheral blood. The CDR3: CSVGTGAVTEALF.